A single sample gave rise to the 24 T cell receptor beta chains below, sequenced in a study of Ad26.COV2.S vaccination and SARS-CoV-2 variants. The sample's treatment: some 20 received Ad26.COV2.S at low or high dose, single or two shots; roughly five received placebo; per-sample allocation not given. Sampling occurred on day 63 after the first vaccine or placebo injection. Clones were read by immunoSEQ multiplex PCR, and TCRdb kept only the in-frame ones, dropping some. The table records 440,000 or so clones, around 91% of them present only once. Sequencing was performed on peripheral blood, taken in a trial of Ad26.COV2.S vaccine versus placebo. The source is a person aged 18-60 years who received the Ad26.COV2.S COVID-19 vaccine or a placebo.

The rearrangement uses TRBV6-2 or TRBV6-3 and TRBJ2-1, with 7 nucleotides matching TRBD2. Trimming cost V 1 base and J 7 bases; bases outside gene matches: 7. This CDR3 has 15 amino acids. CDR1 and CDR2 from the germline V gene are MNHEY and SVGEGT. The CDR3 DNA follows: TGTGCCAGCAGTTACTTGGGCGGGAGTAGGAATGAGCAGTTCTTC. This codes for CASSYLGGSRNEQFF.

This sequence joins TRBV7-8 and TRBJ2-7; no firm D call. Germline lookup yields CDR1 SGHVS and CDR2 FQNEAQ. The V and J ends lost 2 bases and 4 bases respectively, with 12 bases between them. The CDR3 totals 14 residues. This CDR3 reads CASSLYGGKYEQYF. In nucleotides, the CDR3 is TGTGCCAGCAGCTTATACGGCGGAAAATACGAGCAGTACTTC.

The chain joins TRBV29-1 to TRBJ1-1; perhaps TRBD1 as D (6 bases). Germline V gives CDR1 SQVTM, CDR2 ANQGSEA. The CDR3 has 16 amino acids. Trimming took 0 bases from V and 1 from J, leaving 15 bases between them. The CDR3 nucleotides read TGCAGCGTTGAAGATTCGGGGGGCGCCGAGAACACTGAAGCTTTCTTT. It translates to CSVEDSGGAENTEAFF.

CDR3: CASSFDSGAYNEQFF. CDR3 in DNA: TGCGCCAGCAGCTTTGATAGCGGGGCTTACAATGAGCAGTTCTTC. The chain is built from TRBV5-1 and TRBJ2-1; TRBD2 agrees at 8 bases. Germline loops: CDR1 SGHRS, CDR2 YFSETQ. This CDR3 region has 15 residues. V lost 2 bases and J lost 4; bases outside the gene matches: 5.

The chain has TRBV9 and TRBJ1-6, with D uncertain. V was cut by 0 bases and J by 9 bases, with 10 bases left in between. The CDR3 loop spans 14 amino acids. Germline V CDR1 and CDR2: SGDLS, YYNGEE. CDR3 loop: CASSVDLRGSPLHF. In DNA, the CDR3 is TGTGCCAGCAGCGTAGATCTGCGGGGTTCACCCCTCCACTTT. Full variable domain (rest looked up from reference TRBV9 and TRBJ1-6): DSGVTQTPKHLITATGQRVTLRCSPRSGDLSVYWYQQSLDQGLQFLIQYYNGEERAKGNILERFSAQQFPDLHSELNLSSLELGDSALYFCASSVDLRGSPLHFGNGTRLTVT.

The V call is TRBV12-2, the J call TRBJ1-5. TRBV12-2 is an annotated pseudogene. The CDR3 is 17 amino acids. In DNA, the CDR3 is TGTGCAAGTCGCTTATTCCCGGGACTTTATAGCAATCAGCCCCAGCATTTT. It yields the protein CASRLFPGLYSNQPQHF.

This clone has a handful of counts. Other DNA sequences of this sample code for an identical CDR3. This chain links TRBV9 with TRBJ2-2; 8 nucleotides align to TRBD2. The V gene's germline CDR1 is SGDLS and CDR2 YYNGEE. Trimming cost V 2 bases and J 5 bases; bases outside gene matches: 8. This CDR3 has 16 amino acids. CDR3 nucleotides: TGTGCCAGCAGCGTCGGGGGGACTAGAGGGACCGGGGAGCTGTTTTTT. As protein: CASSVGGTRGTGELFF.

This clone showed up just a few times. This chain connects TRBV28 to TRBJ2-3; maybe TRBD2 (6 bases). Trimming cost V 3 bases and J 4 bases, with 11 bases left between them. The germline gives CDR1 MDHEN, CDR2 SYDVKM. The CDR3 spans 14 residues. The CDR3 sequence: CASSFYGTADTQYF. The CDR3 nucleotides are TGTGCCAGCAGTTTTTACGGGACTGCAGATACGCAGTATTTT.

This clone has just one count. The J gene is TRBJ1-1, the V gene TRBV28; 7 positions agree with TRBD1. Unmatched junction bases numbered 10, after V lost 6 bases and J lost 3 bases. The CDR3 runs to 15 residues. CDR1 and CDR2 from the germline V gene are MDHEN and SYDVKM. The CDR3 sequence is CASRIEQGRYTEAFF. Written as DNA, the CDR3 is TGTGCCAGCAGGATCGAACAGGGGAGGTACACTGAAGCTTTCTTT.

This clone has at least ten counts. V is TRBV14 and J is TRBJ2-2, with D uncertain. Germline-derived CDR1 and CDR2 are SGHDN and FVKESK. The CDR3 is made up of 15 amino acids. The V and J ends lost 5 bases and 8 bases respectively, with 18 bases between them. This CDR3 is CASSYNGRGGGELFF. CDR3 in DNA: TGTGCCAGCAGCTACAACGGTAGAGGTGGTGGGGAGCTGTTTTTT.

The chain has TRBV12-2 and TRBJ2-5; no check of the table's D call, TRBD1, against the DNA was made. TRBV12-2 is tagged as a pseudogene. The length of the CDR3 is 12 residues. The chain's CDR3 is CASRRGRETQYF. CDR3 nucleotide sequence: TGTGCAAGTCGCAGGGGGCGAGAGACCCAGTACTTC.

The chain combines TRBV24-1 with TRBJ2-6; 7 nucleotides align to TRBD2. CDR3 size: 14 residues. The germline gives CDR1 KGHDR, CDR2 SFDVKD. The V gene end was trimmed by 9 bases and the J gene end by 4 bases; junction bases not matched to a gene: 5. The chain's CDR3 is CATGTTSGANVLTF. CDR3 sequence (DNA): TGTGCCACCGGGACTACCTCGGGGGCCAACGTCCTGACTTTC.

The rearrangement joins TRBV7-2 to TRBJ2-7, with 9 nucleotides matching TRBD1. After removal of 2 bases from V and 1 base from J, the junction contained 6 bases not matched to a gene. The CDR3 consists of 16 residues. In germline, CDR1 is SGHTA, CDR2 FQGNSA. The CDR3 loop is CASSLRTGVGSYEQYF. CDR3 in DNA: TGTGCCAGCAGCTTAAGGACAGGGGTTGGGTCCTACGAGCAGTACTTC.

On this clone itself: Additional DNA sequences in this sample encode the identical CDR3. V and J are TRBV3-1 (or the pseudogene TRBV3-2) and TRBJ1-3; D gene unclear. CDR3 size: 12 residues. V gave up 6 bases and J gave up 4 bases, with 7 bases separating them. From germline, CDR1 is LGHDT and CDR2 YNNKEL (reference sequence). CDR3 amino acids: CASSQVGNTIYF. The CDR3 DNA reads as TGTGCCAGCAGTCAGGTCGGAAACACCATATATTTT.

The chain links TRBV6-5 to TRBJ2-7; the D is unclear. This CDR3 region has 13 residues. CDR1 is MNHEY and CDR2 is SVGAGI in the germline V gene. V lost 6 bases to trimming and J lost 2 bases, with 11 bases between them. CDR3 amino acids: CASRSSVTYEQYF. For the CDR3, the DNA is TGTGCCAGCAGGTCCAGCGTTACCTACGAGCAGTACTTC.

This clone was picked up one time. The rearrangement uses TRBV3-1 (or the pseudogene TRBV3-2) and TRBJ2-3; D remains unclear. Germline V gene sequence: CDR1 LGHDT, CDR2 YNNKEL (reference sequence). CDR3 size: 16 residues. The V end was cut by 2 bases, the J end by 5 bases, with 17 bases between. The CDR3 is CASSQKTEKERDTQYF. CDR3 in DNA: TGTGCCAGCAGCCAAAAGACCGAGAAGGAGCGAGATACGCAGTATTTT.

The chain combines TRBV29-1 with TRBJ1-4; 8 bases are shared with TRBD1. The CDR3 contains 14 residues. The germline V gene has CDR1 SQVTM and CDR2 ANQGSEA. Trimming cost V 6 bases and J 7 bases; bases outside gene matches: 10. The CDR3 bases are TGCAGCGTCCCCGGGGACAGGCCACCTGAAAAACTGTTTTTT. It yields the protein CSVPGDRPPEKLFF. Together with reference TRBV29-1 and TRBJ1-4, the CDR3 gives the full variable domain: SAVISQKPSRDICQRGTSLTIQCQVDSQVTMMFWYRQQPGQSLTLIATANQGSEATYESGFVIDKFPISRPNLTFSTLTVSNMSPEDSSIYLCSVPGDRPPEKLFFGSGTQLSVL.

The chain is built from TRBV19 and TRBJ2-1, with 7 bases that match TRBD2. The CDR3 consists of 15 residues. The trim removed 4 bases at V and 6 bases at J, leaving 9 bases unmatched. Germline loops: CDR1 LNHDA, CDR2 SQIVND (reference sequence). The CDR3 is CASSTRTRPPNEQFF. The CDR3 bases are TGTGCCAGTAGTACACGGACTAGGCCCCCCAATGAGCAGTTCTTC. Full variable domain (outside the CDR3, taken from reference TRBV19 and TRBJ2-1): DGGITQSPKYLFRKEGQNVTLSCEQNLNHDAMYWYRQDPGQGLRLIYYSQIVNDFQKGDIAEGYSVSREKKESFPLTVTSAQKNPTAFYLCASSTRTRPPNEQFFGPGTRLTVL.

A few counts support this clone. This chain uses TRBV27 with TRBJ2-2, with a weak D call TRBD2 (7 bases). V lost 2 bases, J lost 3 bases, and 13 bases lay in between. Germline V lookup: CDR1 MNHEY, CDR2 SMNVEV (reference sequence). The CDR3 loop spans 16 amino acids. DNA of the CDR3: TGTGCCAGCAGTTTAATATGGGAGGGGGACACCGGGGAGCTGTTTTTT. Protein: CASSLIWEGDTGELFF.

The rearrangement links TRBV11-2 to TRBJ2-2; no clear D gene. Germline V lookup: CDR1 SGHAT, CDR2 FQNNGV. Trimming took off 5 bases at V and 2 bases at J, with 15 bases between the two ends. This CDR3 is 16 amino acids long. The CDR3 DNA reads as TGTGCCAGCAGCGTAGCTGCTGAGGCTAACACCGGGGAGCTGTTTTTT. Translation gives CASSVAAEANTGELFF. Drawing the rest from reference TRBV11-2 and TRBJ2-2, the complete variable domain is EAGVAQSPRYKIIEKRQSVAFWCNPISGHATLYWYQQILGQGPKLLIQFQNNGVVDDSQLPKDRFSAERLKGVDSTLKIQPAKLEDSAVYLCASSVAAEANTGELFFGEGSRLTVL.

The chain couples TRBV9 to TRBJ2-2; 7 bases fit TRBD2. V was clipped by 3 bases and J by 7 bases; unmatched bases: 9. The V gene's germline CDR1 is SGDLS and CDR2 YYNGEE. This CDR3 is 15 amino acids long. The CDR3 DNA is TGTGCCAGCAGCGCCGGACTAGGGGTTGGCGGGGAGCTGTTTTTT. Translation gives CASSAGLGVGGELFF.

The chain joins TRBV28 to TRBJ2-5; TRBD2 might be the D (6 bases). The CDR3 is 13 residues long. Trimming stripped 7 bases from V and 2 bases from J, with 11 bases between. In germline, CDR1 is MDHEN, CDR2 SYDVKM. The CDR3 is CASTRGSQETQYF. The CDR3 DNA follows: TGTGCCAGCACCCGGGGGTCTCAAGAGACCCAGTACTTC.

The chain recombines TRBV4-2 with TRBJ2-2, with 8 bases matching TRBD2. With 3 bases clipped from V and 5 bases from J, the junction kept 2 bases outside the gene matches. CDR1 is LGHNA and CDR2 is YNFKEQ in the germline V gene. This CDR3 has 14 amino acids. CDR3: CASSHPGGTGELFF. CDR3 nucleotide sequence: TGTGCCAGCAGCCACCCGGGGGGGACCGGGGAGCTGTTTTTT.

The rearrangement uses TRBV6-2 or TRBV6-3 and TRBJ2-3; no firm D call. This CDR3 region has 18 residues. Germline lookup yields CDR1 MNHEY and CDR2 SVGEGT. Trimming shortened V by 0 bases and J by 0 bases, and 16 bases separated the two germline ends. The CDR3 bases are TGTGCCAGCAGTTACTCGATACAAGACGCTTCTAGCACAGATACGCAGTATTTT. Protein sequence: CASSYSIQDASSTDTQYF.